The 6 T cell receptor beta chains reported below all come from one sample, sequenced in a study of response to subunit inactivated influenza vaccine. TCRdb ran MiXCR on the RT-PCR reads and lists one entry per CDR3 protein. The table shows around 530,000 distinct CDR3 sequences, with 15% to 20% occurring only once. The sample was CD4+ T cells sorted from PBMCs, taken roughly 24 months after vaccination. The receptors were gathered from a man in his fifties or sixties who received an inactivated influenza vaccine.

In this sample, this clonotype turned up a few times. A junction end diverges from the germline sequence, so it may reflect a read error. The chain has TRBV29-1 and TRBJ1-2; D possibly corresponds to TRBD1 (6 bases). The CDR3 spans 11 residues. CDR1 is SQVTM, CDR2 ANQGSEA, per germline. DNA of the CDR3: TGCAGCGTTAAAGATACAGGGGGCTACACCTTC. Its translation: CSVKDTGGYTF.

The table lists this clonotype with many counts. V is TRBV27 and J is TRBJ1-2; 8 bases are shared with TRBD1. Germline CDR1 reads MNHEY; CDR2 reads SMNVEV (reference sequence). Unmatched junction bases numbered 4, after V lost 6 bases and J lost 7 bases. The CDR3 covers 12 residues. The CDR3 nucleotides read TGTGCCAGCAGCTCAGGGGGCTTTGGCTACACCTTC. Amino acid sequence: CASSSGGFGYTF.

This chain connects TRBV5-1 to TRBJ2-3; 8 bases match TRBD2. CDR3 length equals 15 residues. Germline V gene data show CDR1 as SGHRS and CDR2 as YFSETQ. J gave up 6 bases and V 5 bases, and 11 bases lay outside the gene matches. In DNA form, the CDR3 reads TGCGCCAGCAGTACTCCCGGGGGGGCGGCGGATACGCAGTATTTT. Encoded protein: CASSTPGGAADTQYF. Full variable domain (rest looked up from reference TRBV5-1 and TRBJ2-3): KAGVTQTPRYLIKTRGQQVTLSCSPISGHRSVSWYQQTPGQGLQFLFEYFSETQRNKGNFPGRFSGRQFSNSRSEMNVSTLELGDSALYLCASSTPGGAADTQYFGPGTRLTVL.

This sequence joins TRBV20-1 and TRBJ1-2; maybe TRBD1 (5 bases). V was shortened by 3 bases and J by 5 bases, with 13 bases between the two germline ends. The CDR3 runs 13 residues. Per the germline V gene, CDR1 is DFQATT and CDR2 is SNEGSKA (reference sequence). CDR3 sequence (DNA): TGCAGTGCTAGTGGGGGGAGTGGATATGGCTACACCTTC. Translation: CSASGGSGYGYTF.

The chain links TRBV20-1 to TRBJ1-1; 7 bases align to TRBD1. Germline-derived CDR1 and CDR2 are DFQATT and SNEGSKA (reference sequence). The CDR3 has 12 residues. The ends lost 7 bases at V and 0 bases at J; junction bases unmatched: 2. This CDR3 reads CSEGQMNTEAFF. CDR3 bases: TGCAGTGAGGGACAGATGAACACTGAAGCTTTCTTT.

This clonotype showed up just a few times. The J gene is TRBJ2-2, the V gene TRBV5-1, with TRBD1 as a possible D gene (5 bases). CDR3 length: 15 residues. Between the trimmed V and J ends, which lost 4 bases and 0 bases, there was a span of 10 bases. In germline, CDR1 is SGHRS, CDR2 YFSETQ. The DNA for the CDR3 is TGCGCCAGCAGCGAAACAGGAACGAACACCGGGGAGCTGTTTTTT. Residues: CASSETGTNTGELFF.